Below, one T cell receptor beta chain is given with its context. Its target antigen remains unknown. Nothing much larger sits one base from this clone, and base qualities are not available. These data originate in a study of vaccination and CD4 T cells after COVID-19 (dated by TCRdb to between 2021 and 2024). Broadly, across the study: Convalescent patients had a positive SARS-CoV-2 result on nasal swab PCR, and of these patients, about ten had mild disease and one had severe disease. Two doses of either the Pfizer-BioNTech BNT162b2 vaccine (n=8) or the Moderna mRNA-1273 vaccine (n=2) were administered to participants. The time from the second vaccine dose to post-vaccine blood sampling had a median of around 72 days and ranged from about 12 to 250 days. For three convalescent patients, samples were collected at an early post-vaccination timepoint (day 14) as well as at a late post-vaccination timepoint (days 161 to 241). In the convalescent cohort there were six males and four females, among whom were two Hispanic individuals, seven Caucasians, two Asians and one multiracial person. Post-COVID blood samples from convalescent patients were collected a median of around 100 days after diagnosis, with a range of roughly 30 to 161 days. The spike-specific CD4+ TCR repertoire was compared before and after mRNA vaccination in about nine COVID-19 convalescent patients and a handful of infection-naive healthy vaccine recipients.

CDR1 and CDR2 are drawn from the germline V gene: MNHNS, SASEGT. Measured from the cysteine to the phenylalanine, the CDR3 is 14 residues long. Left in the record is the CDR3 DNA by itself, 42 bases read in frame from the first base. V gives up 7 bases and J gives up 13 bases, and the segment between their germline ends measures 25 bases. What the authors observed across the whole study: Of the vaccine-specific clones found in convalescent patients, nearly all (304 of 307) were mono-reactive for SARS-CoV-2 spike instead of being cross-reactive with common cold coronaviruses. The median number of SARS-CoV-2-reactive clonotypes rose from 20 to 25 after infection to roughly 40 after vaccination, but the change was not significant. Only a relatively small number of convalescent patients were included in the study, and early timepoints following natural infection were not analyzed. Among convalescent patients, a median about 86% of the SARS-CoV-2-reactive clones seen after vaccination appeared only after vaccination, which suggests priming specific to the vaccine.

Taken with the paper, the label for time point translates to: late sampling 161 to 241 days after vaccination in a few convalescent patients. Positive SARS-CoV-2 PCR tests in the convalescent patients dated from March to December 2020, before Alpha, Beta and Delta variants emerged in the United States. Ficoll-Paque Plus gradient centrifugation was used to isolate PBMCs from whole blood, and the isolated PBMCs were then either used fresh or cryopreserved at -140C. Libraries were prepared through PCR. TCRdb records Illumina iSeq 100 as the sequencer. The authors' pipeline ran thus. Non-productive sequences were removed, and CDR3s not starting with C, not ending with F or W, or shorter than 7 amino acids were discarded. CDR3 homology was assessed with Levenshtein distances (stringdist) and unrooted phylogenetic trees (ape) in R version 3.6.1. TCRdb ran its own pipeline on the public reads, namely fastp trimming at Q25 and MiXCR clone calling, and kept in-frame beta chains. Duplicate CDR3 protein sequences are folded into a single record with the most common DNA and genes. Clone size and V and J calls follow TCRdb, not the original study. This sample gives 25,000 to 30,000 distinct CDR3 sequences in total; 45% to 60% of them show up just once. The ten largest make up over 4.5% of the sample.

The sequence links TRBV6-1 to TRBJ1-1, and possibly TRBD1, on 5 matching bases. The source material was CD4+ T cells from blood, sampled about 7 months after SARS-CoV-2 vaccination. This TCR was sampled from a human donor who had recovered from COVID-19. The CDR3: CASIRGGWGPTFFF. The DNA reads TGTGCCAGCATTCGGGGGGGATGGGGCCCGACGTTTTTCTTT.